This T cell receptor beta chain was found in a study of STAT5B mutations in CD4+ large granular lymphocyte leukemia. The repertoire was sequenced with immunoSEQ multiplex PCR; TCRdb's copy has only in-frame clones and lacks some. The data show about 31,000 clones, with 65% to 75% seen just once and 1% to 1.2% held by the top ten. Trimming removed 1 base at V and 7 bases at J, with 14 bases between. CDR1 and CDR2 (germline): SGHNT, YYREEE (reference sequence). The CDR3 is 14 residues long. The chain combines TRBV5-4 with TRBJ1-2, with D possibly matching TRBD1 (6 bases). This clonotype originated in a human donor in good health. The specimen was CD4+ T cells from blood buffy coats. In DNA form, the CDR3 reads TGTGCCAGCAGCTTGCCAGACAGGAAAGGTGGCTACACCTTC. Translated, it gives CASSLPDRKGGYTF.